Listed here are 4 T cell receptor beta chains from one sample, sequenced in a study of control samples from healthy donors and cancer patients. Sequencing used immunoSEQ multiplex PCR; TCRdb keeps in-frame clones, though not all of them. The sample yields about 83,000 clones, 90% to 95% seen once. Sequencing used blood. Every receptor here comes from a man aged 50 or older in good health.

The chain joins TRBV12-3 or TRBV12-4 to TRBJ1-4, with D unclear. The germline V and J ends were trimmed by 3 bases and 3 bases, with 5 bases remaining between them. The CDR3 loop spans 13 amino acids. CDR3 sequence: CASSFLPNEKLFF. In DNA, the CDR3 is TGTGCCAGCAGTTTTCTCCCTAATGAAAAACTGTTTTTT.

This chain joins TRBV28 and TRBJ2-1; 7 nucleotides align to TRBD1. The germline V gene encodes CDR1 MDHEN and CDR2 SYDVKM. This CDR3 spans 14 amino acids. J was trimmed by 5 bases and V by 7 bases; bases with no gene match: 8. The CDR3 coding sequence is TGTGCCAGCACGTTGACAGGGTCGGACAATGAGCAGTTCTTC. Translated: CASTLTGSDNEQFF.

This sequence joins TRBV10-3 and TRBJ2-2, with 8 positions matching TRBD2. Losses at the gene ends were 5 bases for V and 7 bases for J; bases not matched to a gene: 9. Germline assignment: CDR1 ENHRY and CDR2 SYGVKD. The CDR3 length is 15 residues. In DNA form, the CDR3 reads TGTGCCATCAGTCCACACGGGGGGGCTGACGGGGAGCTGTTTTTT. Amino acids: CAISPHGGADGELFF.

V is TRBV21-1 and J is TRBJ1-2. TRBV21-1 is designated a pseudogene. The length of the CDR3 is 13 residues. DNA for the CDR3: TGTGCCAGCAGCCCCCTGGGGACCTATGGCTACACCTTC. Its translation: CASSPLGTYGYTF.